This T cell receptor beta chain was documented in a study of OX40 agonist ivuxolimab in advanced cancers. Study-level information: Partial responses were recorded for three patients, including one with hepatocellular carcinoma and two with cutaneous melanoma.

Study results and caveats: The study did not work out the antigen specificity of the expanded peripheral T cells. Circulating CD4+ and CD8+ T cells showed clonal expansion by week 6 at 0.1 to 3.0 mg/kg.

Assay: immunoSEQ multiplex PCR; the TCRdb copy retains only in-frame clones and omits some. The table records approximately 92,000 clones, less than 85% of them present only once. Per germline, CDR1 LNHNV and CDR2 YYDKDF (reference sequence). This CDR3 is built from 13 residues. Trimming pared 0 bases from V and 11 bases from J, leaving 10 bases between. Points on this clone: No antigen is known for it.

Individuals having autoimmune disease history or systemic immunosuppression were not enrolled. The TCR was taken from an adult with an advanced solid tumor such as melanoma, head and neck, liver or kidney cancer. V and J are TRBV15 and TRBJ1-4; D gene ambiguous. The sequencing here drew on CD4+ or CD8+ T cells sorted from blood, taken in a trial of the OX40 agonist ivuxolimab. CDR3 amino acids: CATSRDQGWKLFF. The CDR3, as DNA: TGTGCCACCAGCAGAGATCAAGGTTGGAAACTGTTTTTT. The full variable domain, its missing parts supplied by reference TRBV15 and TRBJ1-4, is DAMVIQNPRYQVTQFGKPVTLSCSQTLNHNVMYWYQQKSSQAPKLLFHYYDKDFNNEADTPDNFQSRRPNTSFCFLDIRSPGLGDTAMYLCATSRDQGWKLFFGSGTQLSVL.